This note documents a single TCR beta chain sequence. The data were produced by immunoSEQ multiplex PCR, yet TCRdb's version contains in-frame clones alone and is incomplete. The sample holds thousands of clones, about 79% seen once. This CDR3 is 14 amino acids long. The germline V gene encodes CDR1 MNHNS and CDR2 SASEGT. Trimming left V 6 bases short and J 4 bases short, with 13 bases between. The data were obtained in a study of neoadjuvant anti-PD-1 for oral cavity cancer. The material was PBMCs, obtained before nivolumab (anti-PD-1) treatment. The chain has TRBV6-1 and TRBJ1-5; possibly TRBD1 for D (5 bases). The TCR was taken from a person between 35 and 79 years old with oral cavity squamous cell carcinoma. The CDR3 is CASSLGTANQPQHF. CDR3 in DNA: TGTGCCAGCAGCCTCGGGACGGCGAATCAGCCCCAGCATTTT.